This T cell receptor beta chain is drawn from a study of blood T cell repertoires in COVID-19. Repertoires were generated with immunoSEQ multiplex PCR, while TCRdb's copy carries only in-frame clones and drops some. The sample has about 65,000 clones; roughly 90% are singletons. Germline V gives CDR1 SGHTA, CDR2 FQGNSA. The CDR3 contains 15 residues. J lost 5 bases, V lost 5 bases, and 5 bases had no gene match. The sequence was collected from a man aged 55 to 70 with acute or convalescent COVID-19. Input material: peripheral blood. The gene calls are TRBV7-2 and TRBJ2-3; TRBD1 matches 12 bases. The CDR3 DNA reads as TGTGCCAGCAGCCCGGGACAGGGGGCAAAAGATACGCAGTATTTT. It yields the protein CASSPGQGAKDTQYF.